In its sample, the clone carrying this T cell receptor beta chain is medium-sized. Sequenced by immunoSEQ multiplex PCR; TCRdb stores in-frame clones only, minus some. The sample lists 45,000 to 50,000 clones; 80% to 95% were seen once. This entry is derived from a study of T cell changes during pregnancy in multiple sclerosis. The V gene lost 4 bases and the J gene lost 7 bases, with 14 bases spanning the gap. The germline CDR1 and CDR2 sequences are MNHEY and SMNVEV (reference sequence). CDR3 length: 14 amino acids. The V and J genes are TRBV27 and TRBJ1-3, with no clear D. This material consisted of CD8+ T cells from peripheral blood mononuclear cells, taken after pregnancy. The TCR comes from a female donor with multiple sclerosis, enrolled in a pregnancy study. In nucleotides, the CDR3 is TGTGCCAGCAGTTCCTCAGCGGGATCCAACACCATATATTTT. This sequence encodes CASSSSAGSNTIYF.